This is a list of T cell receptor beta chains from one sample in a study of T cells after posttransplantation cyclophosphamide. The assay was immunoSEQ multiplex PCR, and TCRdb's table has in-frame clones only and misses some. This table holds tens of thousands of clones, roughly 70% found once. Sequencing was carried out using memory CD4+ T cells sorted from PBMCs. The receptors come from a woman aged 60-70 years in good health, CMV-negative, and a related stem cell transplant donor. The CDR3 runs from the conserved cysteine through the conserved F or W. The order of the fields is J gene, V gene, CDR3 protein.

J: TRBJ1-5; V: TRBV28; CDR3: CASSPWEGGNQPQHF
J: TRBJ2-1; V: TRBV11-2; CDR3: CASSSRTSGGASEQFF
J: TRBJ2-7; V: TRBV28; CDR3: CASSTRLRAGPRFSYEQYF
J: TRBJ2-3; V: TRBV7-8; CDR3: CASSQGPGHTDTQYF
J: TRBJ2-5; V: TRBV5-8; CDR3: CASSRGLAGRQETQYF
J: TRBJ2-5; V: TRBV5-1; CDR3: CASSPDRGETQYF
J: TRBJ1-1; V: TRBV7-9; CDR3: CASSLTDRPRSEAFF
J: TRBJ2-3; V: TRBV6-1; CDR3: CASSLAAGGRDTQYF
J: TRBJ2-3; V: TRBV5-4; CDR3: CASSPRRDLTDTQYF
J: TRBJ1-1; V: TRBV27; CDR3: CASSPTGVNTEAFF
J: TRBJ1-5; V: TRBV19; CDR3: CASSQGFLSNQPQHF
J: TRBJ2-7; V: TRBV4-3; CDR3: CASSQEGGNEQYF
J: TRBJ1-3; V: TRBV19; CDR3: CASSIGRGANTIYF
J: TRBJ2-5; V: TRBV28; CDR3: CASSPRGFIGSGQYF
J: TRBJ2-7; V: TRBV6-5; CDR3: CASSTNRGYPYEQYF
J: TRBJ1-4; V: TRBV28; CDR3: CASSRDRGREKLFF
J: TRBJ2-1; V: TRBV2; CDR3: CASSPQGNEQFF
J: TRBJ1-2; V: TRBV29-1; CDR3: CSVGQGIRFDGYTF
J: TRBJ2-1; V: TRBV2; CDR3: CASSGWDRDNEQFF
J: TRBJ1-2; V: TRBV4-2; CDR3: CASSPPEVRGYTF
J: TRBJ2-1; V: TRBV7-6; CDR3: CASSRGTARYNEQFF
J: TRBJ2-2; V: TRBV25-1; CDR3: CASSGTGVTGELFF
J: TRBJ1-1; V: TRBV7-2; CDR3: CASDRVTGKVQVAFF
J: TRBJ2-1; V: TRBV7-8; CDR3: CASSLERGEQFF
J: TRBJ2-6; V: TRBV11-1; CDR3: CASSFWTGGAGANVLTF
J: TRBJ1-6; V: TRBV19; CDR3: CASSTGQGRSPLHF
J: TRBJ1-6; V: TRBV30; CDR3: CAWSAAGTGSSPLHF
J: TRBJ1-2; V: TRBV28; CDR3: CAARRPTGYVGYTF
J: TRBJ1-2; V: TRBV30; CDR3: CAWSRQGIYGYTF
J: TRBJ2-7; V: TRBV6-1; CDR3: CASGGQGGPYEQYF
J: .; V: TRBV5-4; CDR3: CASSLEEGLLYEQYF
J: TRBJ2-3; V: TRBV5-6; CDR3: CASSRGSGHTDTQYF
J: TRBJ2-1; V: TRBV6-6; CDR3: CASSYDGYNEQFF
J: TRBJ2-1; V: TRBV5-1; CDR3: CASSPGYNEQFF
J: TRBJ2-2; V: TRBV19; CDR3: CASSNFAGELFF
J: TRBJ2-3; V: TRBV7-2; CDR3: CACSRGPSGSDTQYF
J: TRBJ2-5; V: TRBV7-3; CDR3: CASSYLGTGRQETQYF
J: TRBJ2-1; V: TRBV27; CDR3: CASSSLTTSGGAEQFF
J: TRBJ1-3; V: TRBV7-3; CDR3: CASSLDRDPGNTIYF
J: TRBJ1-6; V: TRBV28; CDR3: CASSSRDYSPLHF
J: TRBJ2-7; V: TRBV2; CDR3: CASSEHFGGATYEQYF
J: TRBJ2-1; V: TRBV2; CDR3: CASSPRLAGADEQFF
J: TRBJ1-1; V: TRBV6-6; CDR3: CASSYLRNTEAFF
J: TRBJ1-2; V: TRBV7-2; CDR3: CASSAGTGWTYGYTF
J: TRBJ2-1; V: TRBV28; CDR3: CASPPARGRGNEQFF
J: TRBJ2-5; V: TRBV28; CDR3: CASRGTSRWETQYF